Listed below are T cell receptor beta chains from one sample, sequenced in a study of T-cell memory formation after mild COVID-19. TCRdb re-called the 5' RACE reads through MiXCR, storing one row per CDR3 protein. The sample gives about 430,000 distinct CDR3 sequences, about 20% of which show up once; about a fifth is in the top ten. The sequencing input was PBMCs or a T cell subset sorted from them (not recorded which). Receptors were obtained from a man aged 18 to 30 who had mild COVID-19 (a few samples of this study predate the infection). Cell type and time point are not known. Both conserved end residues are part of each CDR3. The order of the fields is clone size, V gene, J gene, D gene, CDR3 DNA, CDR3 protein. The D gene is left open where the match is weak. Some rows mark clone size as missing; the rest say once, few, many or name a class of expanded clone.

-	TRBV10-1	TRBJ2-7	TRBD1	TGCGCCAGCAGTTCTTTTTCGGACAGGCCCTACGAGCAGTACTTC	CASSSFSDRPYEQYF
-	TRBV5-1	TRBJ2-5	-	TGCGCCAGCAGCCCAGGGGATTGGGAGACCCAGTACTTC	CASSPGDWETQYF
-	TRBV6-6	TRBJ1-2	TRBD1	TGTGCCAGCAGCTCCCTGGACAGGGGGGCTCGTGGCTACACCTTC	CASSSLDRGARGYTF
-	TRBV2	TRBJ2-7	-	TGTGCCAGCAGTGGTGTGGAGGGCGGTGGCGAGCAGTACTTC	CASSGVEGGGEQYF
few	TRBV5-1	TRBJ1-1	-	TGCGCCAGCAGCCCCGGACGGTACATGAACACTGAAGCTTTCTTT	CASSPGRYMNTEAFF
few	TRBV7-9	TRBJ2-3	-	TGTGCCAGCAGCCCGTCATATTGGGAGGCAGATACGCAGTATTTT	CASSPSYWEADTQYF
-	TRBV11-1	TRBJ2-7	TRBD2	TGTGCCAGCAGCAAGGGACTAGCATCCTACGAGCAGTACTTC	CASSKGLASYEQYF
few	TRBV6-2/TRBV6-3	TRBJ2-2	-	TGTGCCAGCAACCCTGGGGGACCCGGGGAGCTGTTTTTT	CASNPGGPGELFF
-	TRBV6-1	TRBJ1-2	-	TGTGCCAGCAGACGAGATTCTTATGGCTACACCTTC	CASRRDSYGYTF
-	TRBV24-1	TRBJ2-3	-	TGTGCCACCAGCCCGGGGGCCACAGCCCCTAGCACAGATACGCAGTATTTT	CATSPGATAPSTDTQYF
-	TRBV18	TRBJ1-3	-	TGTGCCAGCTCACCACGGGATTGGAGCTCTGGAAACACCATATATTTT	CASSPRDWSSGNTIYF
-	TRBV5-1	TRBJ1-1	-	TGCGCCAGCAGCTTAAATCAGGGGCGCCGCGCTTTCTTT	CASSLNQGRRAFF
-	TRBV7-9	TRBJ1-6	-	TGTGCCAGCAGCTTCGACAATTATAATTCACCCCTCCACTTT	CASSFDNYNSPLHF
-	TRBV7-9	TRBJ2-7	-	TGTGCCAGCAGCTCCTCCGAAGGCCTAGGCCGCTACGAGCAGTACTTC	CASSSSEGLGRYEQYF
few	TRBV12-3/TRBV12-4	TRBJ2-5	-	TGTGCCAGCACCATTTCGGGACTCCAAGAGACCCAGTACTTC	CASTISGLQETQYF
few	TRBV7-9	TRBJ2-7	-	TGTGCCAGCAGCCAGACGGCGGGCTACGAGCAGTACTTC	CASSQTAGYEQYF
-	TRBV28	TRBJ1-3	-	TGTGCCAGCAGTTTCCAGGGTGCAAACACCATATATTTT	CASSFQGANTIYF
many	TRBV4-2	TRBJ1-5	-	TGTGCCAGCAGCCAAGATTCCGTTCAGCCCCAGCATTTT	CASSQDSVQPQHF
few	TRBV29-1	TRBJ1-2	TRBD1	TGCAGCGTTCGCGGGACAGTGGATGGCTACACCTTC	CSVRGTVDGYTF
few	TRBV5-1	TRBJ2-1	-	TGCGCCAGCCTCGACTCGCAGGGGAATGAGCAGTTCTTC	CASLDSQGNEQFF
few	TRBV5-1	TRBJ1-5	-	TGCGCCAGCAGCTTGTCTCCCGAGGGCAATCAGCCCCAGCATTTT	CASSLSPEGNQPQHF
few	TRBV6-1	TRBJ1-2	TRBD1	TGTGCCAGCAGTGCTATGGGACAGGGAGGCGGCTACACCTTC	CASSAMGQGGGYTF
-	TRBV5-1	TRBJ1-1	-	TGCGCCAGCAGCTTGCGGGGGGAGGTCGACACTGAAGCTTTCTTT	CASSLRGEVDTEAFF
-	TRBV4-1	TRBJ2-1	-	TGCGCCAGCAGCCAACTCAGCGAGAGCAGCAGGTACAATGAGCAGTTCTTC	CASSQLSESSRYNEQFF
-	TRBV6-2/TRBV6-3	TRBJ1-5	TRBD1	TGTGCCAGCAGTTTCCACAGGGGGAGGTTGCCCCAGCATTTT	CASSFHRGRLPQHF
few	TRBV7-2	TRBJ1-3	-	TGTGCCAGCAGCTTCGGACAGAGCAACTCTGGAAACACCATATATTTT	CASSFGQSNSGNTIYF
-	TRBV23-1	TRBJ2-1	-	TGCGCCAGCAGTCACCCCACAGGGTCTTTTAAGGGTGAGCAGTTCTTC	CASSHPTGSFKGEQFF
few	TRBV11-3	TRBJ2-1	-	TGTGCCAGCACATATGACTGCTTCTACAATGAGCAGTTCTTC	CASTYDCFYNEQFF
few	TRBV4-1	TRBJ2-3	TRBD1	TGCGCCAGCAGCCGGCCGGGACAGGGGGCTCCAGATACGCAGTATTTT	CASSRPGQGAPDTQYF
-	TRBV20-1	TRBJ1-5	-	TGCAGTGCTAGGGAACTGACGGAAAATCGGCCCCAGCATTTT	CSARELTENRPQHF
few	TRBV5-1	TRBJ2-5	-	TGCGCCAGCATGCGCGTAAGCGGACAAGAGACCCAGTACTTC	CASMRVSGQETQYF
-	TRBV5-1	TRBJ2-5	-	TGCGCCAGCAGCACCCTAGGATCCAGGGTGACCCAGTACTTC	CASSTLGSRVTQYF
-	TRBV7-3	TRBJ2-3	-	TGTGCCAGCAGCTTACTCAGAAGCACAGATACGCAGTATTTT	CASSLLRSTDTQYF
few	TRBV6-2/TRBV6-3	TRBJ2-3	TRBD2	TGTGCCAGCAGATCCGGGGGGGCCGATACGCAGTATTTT	CASRSGGADTQYF
few	TRBV20-1	TRBJ1-5	-	TGCAGTGCTACCCTGACAAGGGTTGGGAATCAGCCCCAGCATTTT	CSATLTRVGNQPQHF
many	TRBV27	TRBJ2-2	-	TGTGCCAGCAGTTTAATGGGTCCCGGCACCGGGGAGCTGTTTTTT	CASSLMGPGTGELFF
-	TRBV20-1	TRBJ1-2	-	TGCAGTGCTAGGGCGGCGGGATTGGACTATGGCTACACCTTC	CSARAAGLDYGYTF
-	TRBV3-1	TRBJ1-1	-	TGTGCCAGCAGCCAAGCGGGGAGTACTGAAGCTTTCTTT	CASSQAGSTEAFF
-	TRBV7-9	TRBJ1-5	-	TGTGCCAGCAGCTCCTCCCTAGGGGTTCAGCCCCAGCATTTT	CASSSSLGVQPQHF
-	TRBV5-1	TRBJ2-2	TRBD1	TGCGCCAGCAGCTTCCGACAGGGTTCTCCCGGGGAGCTGTTTTTT	CASSFRQGSPGELFF
-	TRBV12-3/TRBV12-4	TRBJ2-1	-	TGTGCCAGCAGTTTAGATGATGAGGGGCTGCCTGGGCAGTTCTTC	CASSLDDEGLPGQFF
few	TRBV20-1	TRBJ1-1	-	TGCAGTGCCAAAGCCCCCGGTGAAGCTTTCTTT	CSAKAPGEAFF
few	TRBV6-2/TRBV6-3	TRBJ2-3	-	TGTGCCAGCAGTTACCAATACCTCACAGATACGCAGTATTTT	CASSYQYLTDTQYF
many	TRBV12-3/TRBV12-4	TRBJ1-5	-	TGTGCCAGCAGGTTGGATAGCAATCAGCCCCAGCATTTT	CASRLDSNQPQHF
-	TRBV3-1	TRBJ2-7	-	TGTGCCAGCAGCCCCCGAGGTGCGGGGAAGCAGTACTTC	CASSPRGAGKQYF
many	TRBV18	TRBJ2-5	TRBD1	TGTGCCAGCTCAAGCCGGGACAGGGGCCAAGAGACCCAGTACTTC	CASSSRDRGQETQYF
-	TRBV5-1	TRBJ2-5	TRBD1	TGCGCCAGCAGCTCGATACAGGGGTCCCAAGAGACCCAGTACTTC	CASSSIQGSQETQYF
-	TRBV7-2	TRBJ2-4	-	TGTGCCAGCACGATGGGGCAAGCCAAAAACATTCAGTACTTC	CASTMGQAKNIQYF
-	TRBV7-2	TRBJ2-1	TRBD2	TGTGCCAGCAGCTTAGAATTGGGGGGGTCGATAGGCAATGAGCAGTTCTTC	CASSLELGGSIGNEQFF
few	TRBV4-2	TRBJ2-5	TRBD2	TGTGCCAGCAGCCAGGCTAGCGGGGGGGCGCGTGAGACCCAGTACTTC	CASSQASGGARETQYF
many	TRBV7-2	TRBJ1-2	TRBD1	TGTGCCAGCAGCCCTGGACAGGGGGCGTATGGCTACACCTTC	CASSPGQGAYGYTF
few	TRBV7-2	TRBJ2-3	-	TGTGCCAGCAGCTTCGGCACGGGGGGCACAGATACGCAGTATTTT	CASSFGTGGTDTQYF
-	TRBV12-3/TRBV12-4	TRBJ1-2	-	TGTGCCAGCAGTGCCCGGGGCTATGGCTACACCTTC	CASSARGYGYTF
few	TRBV11-2	TRBJ2-3	TRBD1	TGTGCCAGCACCTTGGGATACAGGGGAGATACGCAGTATTTT	CASTLGYRGDTQYF